Following are 24 T cell receptor beta chains from one sample sequenced in a study of tissue T cells after allogeneic stem cell transplantation. Method: immunoSEQ multiplex PCR; TCRdb's copy keeps in-frame clones and lacks some. The sample lists about 22,000 clones; over 55% were seen once. Source material: spleen. These TCRs come from a female BALB/c mouse in good health. For this mouse line, the MHC haplotype is H2-d.

This clone was seen once. The germline and genes are mouse ones. The read terminates 1 residue ahead of where the CDR3 ends, so the germline J gene completes it. The V gene is TRBV13-1, the J gene TRBJ2-1; 11 bases agree with TRBD2. Losses at the gene ends were 2 bases for V and 5 bases for J; bases not matched to a gene: 3. The V gene's germline CDR1 is NSHNY and CDR2 SYGAGN. The CDR3 extends over 15 amino acids. Incomplete CDR3 DNA: TGTGCCAGCAGTGAGGCGGACTGGGGGGATGCTGAGCAGTTC. Amino acid sequence: CASSEADWGDAEQF. The whole CDR3 sequence is CASSEADWGDAEQFF.

Concerning this clone: Any gene name here is a mouse gene name. The observed sequence ends 1 residue before the CDR3 terminus, with the missing tail filled in from the germline J gene. The rearrangement joins TRBV13-3 to TRBJ2-3; no clear D gene. The CDR3 loop spans 13 amino acids. V was shortened by 5 bases and J by 0 bases, with 7 bases between the two germline ends. The germline V gene has CDR1 NNHDY and CDR2 SYVADS. The CDR3 reads CASRHDSAETLYF. The DNA read from the CDR3 is TGTGCCAGCAGGCACGACAGTGCAGAAACGCTGTAT.

Of note for this clone: The listed genes are named as in mouse. The read stops 1 residue short of the end of the CDR3; the missing end is completed from the germline J gene. The rearrangement links TRBV20 to TRBJ2-4; 7 positions agree with TRBD1. Trimming at V came to 4 bases and at J to 6 bases, leaving 7 bases not matched to a gene. Looked up from germline, CDR1 is GFQATS and CDR2 is STVNSAI. This CDR3 contains 13 residues. The CDR3 loop is CGATKTGRNTLYF. The CDR3 bases that were read are TGTGGTGCTACCAAGACAGGGCGGAACACCTTGTAC.

With regard to this clone: Mouse gene names apply. The read ends 1 residue shy of where the CDR3 ends; the end is completed using the germline J gene. The rearrangement links TRBV13-2 to TRBJ2-5; tentatively, D is TRBD1 (6 bases). Germline CDR1 NNHNN, CDR2 SYGAGS (reference sequence). This CDR3 has 15 amino acids. Trimming removed 0 bases at V and 3 bases at J, with 11 bases between. This CDR3 reads CASGDAGQPQDTQYF. CDR3 DNA (partial): TGTGCCAGCGGTGATGCCGGACAGCCTCAAGACACCCAGTAC.

On this clone itself: Genes and germline are mouse. The CDR3 end falls 1 residue outside the read, so it is completed with the germline J gene. This sequence joins TRBV13-1 and TRBJ2-5; 12 bases match TRBD2. The junction had 5 bases not matched to a gene; V was cut back by 0 bases and J by 3 bases. This CDR3 contains 17 residues. Germline V gives CDR1 NSHNY, CDR2 SYGAGN. The CDR3 loop is CASSDGGLGGHQDTQYF. CDR3 DNA, as far as it was read: TGTGCCAGCAGTGATGGGGGACTGGGGGGACATCAAGACACCCAGTAC.

To note about this clone: Gene names are the mouse ones. The CDR3 is cut off 1 residue early in the read; its end comes from the germline J gene. The gene calls are TRBV13-2 and TRBJ1-4, with 9 bases fitting TRBD1. V was clipped by 0 bases and J by 7 bases; unmatched bases: 4. The CDR3 has 15 residues. Germline CDR1 and CDR2: NNHNN and SYGAGS (reference sequence). This CDR3 reads CASGDAGTGSERLFF. The part of the CDR3 DNA that was read is TGTGCCAGCGGTGATGCCGGGACAGGGAGCGAAAGATTATTT.

Comment on this clone: Mouse gene names apply. The CDR3 here is CASGGGQDTQYF. Partial CDR3 DNA: TGTGCCAGCGGTGGGGGCCAAGACACCCAGTAC. V gene TRBV13-2 combines with J gene TRBJ2-5; D unresolved. The CDR3 goes on 1 residue after the read ends, and that part is filled in from the germline J gene. CDR1 is NNHNN, CDR2 SYGAGS, per germline (reference sequence). V gave up 3 bases and J gave up 2 bases, with 4 bases separating them. CDR3 size: 12 residues.

As for this clone: Gene names denote mouse genes. The read halts 1 residue ahead of the CDR3 end, with the missing end drawn from the germline J gene. V gene TRBV1 combines with J gene TRBJ2-5, with 9 bases aligning to TRBD2. There are 16 residues in the CDR3. Germline CDR1 and CDR2: NSQYPW and LRSPGD (reference sequence). J was trimmed by 3 bases and V by 0 bases; bases with no gene match: 4. The sequenced CDR3 bases are TGCACCTGCAGTGCAGATCCTGACTGGGGGCAAGACACCCAGTAC. It codes for CTCSADPDWGQDTQY. The entire CDR3 is CTCSADPDWGQDTQYF.

Details on this clone: The genes and germline here are from mouse. The CDR3 bases that were read are TGTGCCAGCGGTGACAGGGCGGAAATTGGAAATACGCTCTAT. This translates into CASGDRAEIGNTLY. The whole CDR3 protein reads CASGDRAEIGNTLYF. The V and J genes are TRBV13-2 and TRBJ1-3; possibly TRBD1 for D (5 bases). Read coverage stops 1 residue before the CDR3 terminus; the germline J gene supplies the remainder. This CDR3 comprises 15 residues. V shed 2 bases and J shed 3 bases, with 12 bases lying between them. From germline, CDR1 is NNHNN and CDR2 SYGAGS (reference sequence).

On this clone: Germline and genes: mouse. The CDR3 is cut off 1 residue early in the read; its end comes from the germline J gene. V usage is TRBV19 and J usage is TRBJ2-1, with 11 bases that match TRBD2. The germline V gene encodes CDR1 FNHDT and CDR2 SITEND (reference sequence). With 4 bases clipped from V and 4 bases from J, the junction kept 1 base outside the gene matches. The CDR3 runs 14 residues. The CDR3 loop reads CASSRTGGYAEQFF. The sequenced part of the CDR3 DNA is TGTGCCAGCAGTCGGACTGGGGGGTATGCTGAGCAGTTC.

Note on this clone: These gene names are mouse names. The read finishes 1 residue shy of the CDR3 end, and the germline J gene is used to complete it. The rearrangement joins TRBV20 to TRBJ1-2; D gene uncertain. The germline CDR1 and CDR2 sequences are GFQATS and STVNSAI. The CDR3 length is 15 residues. The V end was cut by 1 base, the J end by 1 base, with 13 bases between. CDR3 DNA, as far as it was read: TGTGGTGCTAGGGGTCCTCTCCGGGAAAACTCCGACTACACC. Its translation is CGARGPLRENSDYT. The CDR3, in full, reads CGARGPLRENSDYTF.

Notes on this clone: The gene symbols are mouse symbols. The sequenced CDR3 bases are TGTGCCAGCGGTGATGCAGGGACTGGGGCCTATCAAAACACCTTGTAC. This sequence encodes CASGDAGTGAYQNTLY. The full-length CDR3 reads as CASGDAGTGAYQNTLYF. The chain employs TRBV13-2 and TRBJ2-4; 10 bases agree with TRBD2. Read data end 1 residue before the CDR3 end; the end is taken from the germline J gene. The germline V gene encodes CDR1 NNHNN and CDR2 SYGAGS (reference sequence). Trimming removed 0 bases from V and 2 bases from J; junction bases left unmatched: 6. The CDR3 loop spans 17 amino acids.

The sample holds a few counts of this clone. Each gene name is a mouse one. Read coverage stops 1 residue before the CDR3 terminus; the germline J gene supplies the remainder. This sequence joins TRBV19 and TRBJ2-7; D is undetermined. V was clipped by 1 base and J by 4 bases, with 6 bases between them. The CDR3 is 12 amino acids. In germline, CDR1 is FNHDT, CDR2 SITEND (reference sequence). The CDR3 sequence: CASSIRKYEQYF. The sequenced CDR3 bases are TGTGCCAGCAGTATACGCAAATATGAACAGTAC. Full variable domain (missing parts from reference TRBV19 and TRBJ2-7): GGIITQTPKFLIGQEGQKLTLKCQQNFNHDTMYWYRQDSGKGLRLIYYSITENDLQKGDLSEGYDASREKKSSFSLTVTSAQKNEMAVFLCASSIRKYEQYFGPGTRLTVL.

Of note for this clone: Gene names and germline refer to mouse. The read ends 1 residue shy of where the CDR3 ends; the end is completed using the germline J gene. The V and J genes are TRBV2 and TRBJ1-2; TRBD1 is a possible D gene (5 bases). Trimming pared 1 base from V and 2 bases from J, leaving 11 bases between. This CDR3 has 15 amino acids. The V gene's germline CDR1 is LGHNA and CDR2 YSYQKL. CDR3 DNA, as far as it was read: TGTGCCAGCAGCCAAGCAGGGAAGAGGAACTCCGACTACACC. It codes for CASSQAGKRNSDYT. The complete CDR3 sequence is CASSQAGKRNSDYTF.

Concerning this clone: Gene names are the mouse ones. Sequencing ends 1 residue short of the CDR3 end; the germline J gene provides the rest. V and J are TRBV19 and TRBJ1-4; D might be TRBD1 (6 bases). This CDR3 comprises 14 residues. The V end was cut by 5 bases, the J end by 0 bases, with 8 bases between. CDR1 and CDR2 (germline): FNHDT, SITEND (reference sequence). The CDR3 bases that were read are TGTGCCAGCAGCCCAGGGGTTTCCAACGAAAGATTATTT. Residues: CASSPGVSNERLF. The complete CDR3 sequence is CASSPGVSNERLFF.

Note on this clone: Gene names and germline refer to mouse. The read gets to within 1 residue of the CDR3 end, and the germline J gene fills in the rest. J is TRBJ2-3 and V is TRBV13-2; 12 bases match TRBD2. In germline, CDR1 is NNHNN, CDR2 SYGAGS (reference sequence). The CDR3 covers 15 residues. V lost 5 bases and J lost 2; bases outside the gene matches: 3. Partial CDR3 DNA: TGTGCCAGCGGGAGACTGGGGGGGCTTGCAGAAACGCTGTAT. Protein sequence: CASGRLGGLAETLY. The whole CDR3 is CASGRLGGLAETLYF.

This clone was observed once. Genes here carry mouse names. From the germline J gene comes the end of the CDR3, since the read stops 1 residue before it. This chain uses TRBV13-2 with TRBJ1-5; 8 bases align to TRBD1. The V and J ends lost 6 bases and 7 bases, in that order; junction bases with no gene match: 3. The CDR3 loop spans 12 amino acids. CDR1 and CDR2 (germline): NNHNN, SYGAGS (reference sequence). This CDR3 reads CASARTGQAPLF. Incomplete CDR3 DNA: TGTGCCAGCGCCCGGACAGGGCAGGCTCCGCTT.

As for this clone: Germline and genes: mouse. The read stops 1 residue short of the end of the CDR3; the missing end is completed from the germline J gene. The J gene is TRBJ2-7, the V gene TRBV13-1; TRBD2 agrees at 11 bases. With 7 bases clipped from V and 7 bases from J, the junction kept 10 bases outside the gene matches. This CDR3 region has 14 residues. Germline values: CDR1 NSHNY, CDR2 SYGAGN. The sequenced part of the CDR3 DNA is TGTGCCAGCGGGAGAACCGACTGGGGGGGGGAACAGTAC. Translated: CASGRTDWGGEQY. The full CDR3 sequence reads CASGRTDWGGEQYF.

Note on this clone: Germline and genes: mouse. With the read ending 1 residue before the CDR3 end, the germline J gene is used to fill in that end. The chain employs TRBV13-2 and TRBJ1-6, with D possibly being TRBD1 (6 bases). TRBJ1-6 is annotated as an ORF whose role is uncertain. The CDR3 length is 12 residues. V lost 2 bases and J lost 9, with 6 bases in between. From germline, CDR1 is NNHNN and CDR2 SYGAGS (reference sequence). The sequenced CDR3 bases are TGTGCCAGCGGTGACAGGGGTTCGCCCCTCTAC. Protein: CASGDRGSPLY. The complete CDR3 sequence is CASGDRGSPLYF.

With regard to this clone: Germline and genes: mouse. The read halts 1 residue ahead of the CDR3 end, with the missing end drawn from the germline J gene. The chain couples TRBV17 to TRBJ1-1; D perhaps matches TRBD1 (5 bases). This CDR3 is 12 amino acids long. CDR1 and CDR2 (germline): MNHDT, YYDKIL. V was cut by 3 bases and J by 5 bases, with 7 bases left in between. CDR3 protein: CASSRGPTEVFF. The sequenced part of the CDR3 DNA is TGTGCTAGCAGTAGGGGGCCAACAGAAGTCTTC. Combining the CDR3 with reference TRBV17 and TRBJ1-1 gives the whole variable domain DTTVKQNPRYKLARVGKPVNLICSQTMNHDTMYWYQKKPNQAPKLLLFYYDKILNREADTFEKFQSSRPNNSFCSLYIGSAGLEYSAMYLCASSRGPTEVFFGKGTRLTVV.

Regarding this clone: Genes and germline are mouse. The read falls 1 residue short of the CDR3 end, and the missing part is taken from the germline J gene. The J gene is TRBJ1-3, the V gene TRBV5; 10 bases align to TRBD1. After removal of 4 bases from V and 12 bases from J, the junction contained 6 bases not matched to a gene. This CDR3 comprises 13 residues. Germline V gives CDR1 LGHNA, CDR2 YNLKQL (reference sequence). The covered CDR3 bases are TGTGCCAGCAGCCCCCGGGACAGGGGTTGGCTCTAT. It encodes CASSPRDRGWLY. The CDR3 in its entirety is CASSPRDRGWLYF.

With respect to this clone: Mouse gene names apply. The read is 1 residue too short to cover the CDR3 end, so that end is filled in from the germline J gene. This rearrangement joins TRBV1 to TRBJ2-5, with 7 bases that match TRBD1. CDR3 length equals 17 residues. J was trimmed by 4 bases and V by 3 bases; bases with no gene match: 13. Germline V gene sequence: CDR1 NSQYPW, CDR2 LRSPGD (reference sequence). Partial CDR3 DNA: TGCACCTGCAGTGCCAGTCTCACAGGGGAGGGGAAAGACACCCAGTAC. It codes for CTCSASLTGEGKDTQY. The complete CDR3 reads CTCSASLTGEGKDTQYF.

In regard to this clone: Gene and germline names: mouse. Read data end 1 residue before the CDR3 end; the end is taken from the germline J gene. This sequence joins TRBV1 and TRBJ2-4, with 7 bases identical to TRBD2. The CDR3 sequence is 15 residues long. Per the germline V gene, CDR1 is NSQYPW and CDR2 is LRSPGD (reference sequence). The trim removed 1 base at V and 0 bases at J, leaving 1 base unmatched. The CDR3 DNA, read in part, is TGCACCTGCAGTGCAGCTGGGGGTAGTCAAAACACCTTGTAC. The encoded protein is CTCSAAGGSQNTLY. The full CDR3 is CTCSAAGGSQNTLYF.

In this sample, this clone turned up a few times. Mouse gene names and germline throughout. The read gets to within 1 residue of the CDR3 end, and the germline J gene fills in the rest. The rearrangement links TRBV29 to TRBJ1-4, with D perhaps TRBD1 (5 bases). This CDR3 is 13 amino acids long. The germline gives CDR1 MSHET, CDR2 SYDVDS. The V end lost 7 bases, the J end lost 0 bases, and 6 bases lay between the germline ends. The CDR3 loop is CASKTVSNERLFF. The covered CDR3 bases are TGTGCTAGCAAGACAGTTTCCAACGAAAGATTATTT.